The clone carrying this T cell receptor (beta chain) showed up many times. This sample was included in a study of T cells after posttransplantation cyclophosphamide. Cyclophosphamide on days +3 and +4 followed busulfan-fludarabine conditioning and a marrow graft. Produced via immunoSEQ multiplex PCR; TCRdb's table is partial and in-frame only. Listed for the sample are 24,000 or so clones, none seen a single time. Germline V gene sequence: CDR1 MNHNS, CDR2 SASEGT. CDR3 size: 18 residues. V was pared by 4 bases and J by 0 bases, with 9 bases of the junction left unmatched. The sequences come from PBMCs, collected after allogeneic stem cell transplant with posttransplant cyclophosphamide. This chain joins TRBV6-1 and TRBJ2-4; TRBD1 matches 10 bases. This clonotype originated in a male patient under 35 who received an allogeneic stem cell transplant from a related donor, was CMV-positive, and had no GVHD. Some T cells may originate from the graft donor. CDR3 protein: CASSGGQGINLAKNIQYF. Written as DNA, the CDR3 is TGTGCCAGCAGTGGGGGACAGGGGATTAACCTAGCCAAAAACATTCAGTACTTC.